The next 28 T cell receptor beta chains were all read from a single sample in a study of blood T cell repertoires in COVID-19. Assay used: immunoSEQ multiplex PCR; TCRdb lists only in-frame clones, some missing. The sample carries 300,000 to 400,000 clones, about 86% recorded once. Material: peripheral blood. The receptors were gathered from a man aged 25-40 years with active or convalescent COVID-19.

The DNA for the CDR3 is TGTGCCAGTAGTCACAAGGGACAGGGTTCGAGGAACACTGAAGCTTTCTTT. Residues: CASSHKGQGSRNTEAFF. The chain uses TRBV19 and TRBJ1-1; 9 bases are shared with TRBD1. The CDR3 has 17 amino acids. Trimming cost V 5 bases and J 1 base; bases outside gene matches: 11. CDR1 is LNHDA, CDR2 SQIVND, per germline (reference sequence).

In nucleotides, the CDR3 is TGTGCCAGCAGGAGGACAGGGGAAGAGACCCAGTACTTC. As protein: CASRRTGEETQYF. V gene TRBV12-3 or TRBV12-4 combines with J gene TRBJ2-5; 9 bases map to TRBD1. With V trimmed by 6 bases and J by 3 bases, 2 bases remained unmatched. CDR3 length: 13 residues.

This clone occurred many times. The V and J genes are TRBV4-2 and TRBJ1-4; 9 bases are a match to TRBD1. Trimming cost V 4 bases and J 7 bases; bases outside gene matches: 10. The CDR3 loop spans 16 amino acids. CDR1 and CDR2 from the germline V gene are LGHNA and YNFKEQ. The CDR3 DNA is TGTGCCAGCAGCCGCCGGGACAGGGAGGGCGGTGAAAAACTGTTTTTT. It is translated as CASSRRDREGGEKLFF.

The V call is TRBV30, the J call TRBJ2-7; TRBD2 matches at 12 bases. Per germline, CDR1 GTSNPN and CDR2 SVGIG (reference sequence). V shed 2 bases, J shed 7 bases, and the junction held 6 bases outside the gene matches. This CDR3 comprises 14 residues. The CDR3 DNA reads as TGTGCCTGGAGTAAGACTAGCGGGAGATTTGAGCAGTACTTC. This encodes CAWSKTSGRFEQYF. Drawing the rest from reference TRBV30 and TRBJ2-7, the complete variable domain is SQTIHQWPATLVQPVGSPLSLECTVEGTSNPNLYWYRQAAGRGLQLLFYSVGIGQISSEVPQNLSASRPQDRQFILSSKKLLLSDSGFYLCAWSKTSGRFEQYFGPGTRLTVT.

This chain joins TRBV15 and TRBJ2-2; 13 bases align to TRBD2. V shed 0 bases, J shed 4 bases, and the junction held 11 bases outside the gene matches. This CDR3 contains 20 residues. The germline V gene has CDR1 LNHNV and CDR2 YYDKDF (reference sequence). CDR3 region: CATSRDLTSGRAGVTGELFF. In DNA, the CDR3 is TGTGCCACCAGCAGAGATTTAACTAGCGGGAGGGCGGGAGTCACCGGGGAGCTGTTTTTT.

The chain couples TRBV30 to TRBJ1-2; D not certain. The CDR3 runs 13 residues. Trimming removed 0 bases at V and 6 bases at J, with 11 bases between. Germline V lookup: CDR1 GTSNPN, CDR2 SVGIG (reference sequence). The CDR3 DNA reads TGTGCCTGGAGTGTCCGGGCCGGGGATGGCTACACCTTC. It codes for CAWSVRAGDGYTF.

CDR3 DNA: TGTGCCAGCACCCCTAAACTAGCGGGAGGATTTCAAGAGACCCAGTACTTC. This translates into CASTPKLAGGFQETQYF. J is TRBJ2-5 and V is TRBV7-9; 12 bases are a match to TRBD2. The CDR3 is 17 amino acids. Trimming cost V 7 bases and J 2 bases; bases outside gene matches: 11. CDR1 SEHNR and CDR2 FQNEAQ come from the germline V gene (reference sequence).

The V and J genes are TRBV30 and TRBJ1-5; maybe TRBD1 (6 bases). The V gene's germline CDR1 is GTSNPN and CDR2 SVGIG (reference sequence). V was trimmed by 2 bases and J by 1 base, leaving 18 bases between them. The CDR3 has 17 residues. In DNA, the CDR3 is TGTGCCTGGAGTAGGGGACAAACACAGGGAAGCAATCAGCCCCAGCATTTT. Its protein is CAWSRGQTQGSNQPQHF.

The V call is TRBV6-5, the J call TRBJ1-4; 8 bases are a match to TRBD1. V was clipped by 6 bases and J by 10 bases; unmatched bases: 7. The CDR3 spans 13 residues. Looked up from germline, CDR1 is MNHEY and CDR2 is SVGAGI. Written as DNA, the CDR3 is TGTGCCAGCAGCACAGGGGGTTTGCGAAAACTGTTTTTT. Its protein product is CASSTGGLRKLFF.

The chain carries TRBV12-2 and TRBJ2-1; TRBD2, the table's D call, lacks a check against the DNA. TRBV12-2 is marked as a pseudogene. The CDR3 contains 16 residues. CDR3 bases: TGTGCAAGTCGCTCTAGCGGGCTAGCGGGATACAATGAGCAGTTCTTC. Residues: CASRSSGLAGYNEQFF.

This clone was counted once. The chain joins TRBV13 to TRBJ2-7, with D hard to call. The CDR3 length is 12 residues. V lost 5 bases to trimming and J lost 5 bases, with 10 bases between them. From germline, CDR1 is PRHDT and CDR2 FYEKMQ (reference sequence). CDR3 nucleotide sequence: TGTGCCAGCAGCCCCGCGGCGGACGAGCAGTACTTC. Encoded protein: CASSPAADEQYF.

The genes are TRBV20-1 and TRBJ2-7, with D possibly matching TRBD2 (6 bases). The CDR3 consists of 11 residues. CDR1 and CDR2 (germline): DFQATT, SNEGSKA (reference sequence). V was cut by 6 bases and J by 3 bases, with 9 bases left in between. This chain's CDR3 is CSAVTSYEQYF. The CDR3 DNA sequence: TGCAGTGCGGTGACTAGCTACGAGCAGTACTTC.

The chain joins TRBV27 to TRBJ1-6; D gene uncertain. CDR1 is MNHEY and CDR2 is SMNVEV in the germline V gene (reference sequence). Trimming pared 2 bases from V and 6 bases from J, leaving 11 bases between. This CDR3 contains 15 residues. The CDR3 loop is CASSLRRRGNSPLHF. The CDR3 DNA sequence: TGTGCCAGCAGTTTACGCAGGCGGGGTAATTCACCCCTCCACTTT.

Comments on this clone: A read error may account for a junction end that differs from germline. The chain recombines TRBV6-1 with TRBJ1-4, with unresolved D. Germline CDR1 MNHNS, CDR2 SASEGT. The length of the CDR3 is 8 residues. The CDR3: CASSHGGF. In DNA form, the CDR3 reads TGTGCCAGCAGTCACGGCGGGTTT.

The chain links TRBV19 to TRBJ2-7; TRBD1 matches 8 bases. The CDR3 loop spans 14 amino acids. The V gene's germline CDR1 is LNHDA and CDR2 SQIVND (reference sequence). V lost 4 bases to trimming and J lost 6 bases; unmatched junction nucleotides: 8. The CDR3, as DNA: TGTGCCAGTAGTAGCTCAGGGGGCCGGGGCGAGCAGTACTTC. This translates into CASSSSGGRGEQYF.

This clone was counted a few times. V usage is TRBV10-3 and J usage is TRBJ2-7, with 10 bases aligning to TRBD2. Germline V lookup: CDR1 ENHRY, CDR2 SYGVKD. The CDR3 is made up of 15 amino acids. Germline trimming cut 3 bases from V and 0 bases from J; bases unmatched to any gene: 2. The CDR3 loop reads CAISEPSGSSYEQYF. CDR3 sequence (DNA): TGTGCCATCAGTGAACCTAGCGGGAGCTCCTACGAGCAGTACTTC.

This chain uses TRBV9 with TRBJ2-5, with TRBD1 as a possible D gene (5 bases). CDR3 length: 15 residues. Germline CDR1 SGDLS, CDR2 YYNGEE. V was cut by 2 bases and J by 3 bases, with 14 bases left in between. CDR3 sequence reads: CASSVAWGAEETQYF. CDR3 bases: TGTGCCAGCAGCGTGGCCTGGGGCGCAGAAGAGACCCAGTACTTC. Together with reference TRBV9 and TRBJ2-5, the CDR3 gives the full variable domain: DSGVTQTPKHLITATGQRVTLRCSPRSGDLSVYWYQQSLDQGLQFLIQYYNGEERAKGNILERFSAQQFPDLHSELNLSSLELGDSALYFCASSVAWGAEETQYFGPGTRLLVL.

The table lists this clone with a few counts. The gene calls are TRBV30 and TRBJ1-6; D is unclear. The CDR3 runs 12 residues. Between the trimmed V and J ends, which lost 2 bases and 9 bases, there was a span of 8 bases. Looked up from germline, CDR1 is GTSNPN and CDR2 is SVGIG (reference sequence). In nucleotides, the CDR3 is TGTGCCTGGAGTCCGCGGGGTTCACCCCTCCACTTT. Translating gives CAWSPRGSPLHF.

The chain recombines TRBV24-1 with TRBJ2-1, with TRBD1 identical over 8 bases. Unmatched junction bases numbered 7, after V lost 3 bases and J lost 7 bases. Germline loops: CDR1 KGHDR, CDR2 SFDVKD. The length of the CDR3 is 15 residues. The CDR3 here is CATSDDDRGLNEQFF. For the CDR3, the DNA is TGTGCCACCAGTGATGATGACAGGGGTCTAAATGAGCAGTTCTTC.

V usage is TRBV19 and J usage is TRBJ2-3; 11 positions agree with TRBD1. This CDR3 comprises 15 residues. In germline, CDR1 is LNHDA, CDR2 SQIVND (reference sequence). The V and J ends lost 3 bases and 5 bases, in that order; junction bases with no gene match: 4. The CDR3 nucleotides are TGTGCCAGTAGTATGGGACAGGGGGGACGAGATACGCAGTATTTT. This translates into CASSMGQGGRDTQYF.

The V gene is TRBV10-3, the J gene TRBJ2-1; possible D gene TRBD2, 5 bases. V was trimmed by 7 bases and J by 6 bases, leaving 16 bases between them. The CDR3 extends over 14 amino acids. The germline gives CDR1 ENHRY, CDR2 SYGVKD. In DNA form, the CDR3 reads TGTGCCATCACCCCGGACTGGCTCGGCAATGAGCAGTTCTTC. Amino acid sequence: CAITPDWLGNEQFF.

This clone was observed a single time. The rearrangement links TRBV28 to TRBJ2-1; 8 nucleotides align to TRBD2. Germline V gives CDR1 MDHEN, CDR2 SYDVKM. This CDR3 spans 15 amino acids. J gave up 8 bases and V 7 bases, and 13 bases lay outside the gene matches. The CDR3 is CASIVPGLGAHEQFF. DNA of the CDR3: TGTGCCAGCATCGTACCGGGACTAGGTGCCCATGAGCAGTTCTTC.

The chain uses TRBV3-1 (or the pseudogene TRBV3-2) and TRBJ2-1, with TRBD2 matching 11 bases. The CDR3 has 16 amino acids. With 4 bases clipped from V and 6 bases from J, the junction kept 8 bases outside the gene matches. Germline V gene lookup returns CDR1 LGHDT and CDR2 YNNKEL (reference sequence). Here the CDR3 reads CASSLLLAGVFNEQFF. CDR3 DNA: TGTGCCAGCAGCCTACTACTAGCGGGAGTGTTCAATGAGCAGTTCTTC.

The genes are TRBV7-9 and TRBJ2-1; 7 nucleotides line up with TRBD2. Germline CDR1 SEHNR, CDR2 FQNEAQ (reference sequence). Trimming at V came to 3 bases and at J to 5 bases, leaving 1 base not matched to a gene. The CDR3 is 13 residues long. DNA for the CDR3: TGTGCCAGCAGCTTCAGCGGGGACAATGAGCAGTTCTTC. The encoded protein is CASSFSGDNEQFF.

V gene TRBV30 combines with J gene TRBJ1-2; D call uncertain. The germline gives CDR1 GTSNPN, CDR2 SVGIG (reference sequence). The CDR3 has 13 residues. V was pared by 0 bases and J by 4 bases, with 9 bases between. The CDR3 DNA sequence: TGTGCCTGGAGTGTACGACTGATCTATGGCTACACCTTC. Residues: CAWSVRLIYGYTF.

The J gene is TRBJ1-3, the V gene TRBV5-1; D possibly corresponds to TRBD1 (5 bases). This CDR3 comprises 14 residues. Germline V gene data show CDR1 as SGHRS and CDR2 as YFSETQ. Trimming took off 5 bases at V and 2 bases at J, with 11 bases between the two ends. The CDR3 DNA sequence: TGCGCCAGCAGAAAGCCAGGGACTGGAAACACCATATATTTT. Residues: CASRKPGTGNTIYF.

This chain joins TRBV6-2 or TRBV6-3 and TRBJ2-5; 9 bases match TRBD1. Germline V lookup: CDR1 MNHEY, CDR2 SVGEGT. The CDR3 totals 15 residues. The ends lost 5 bases at V and 4 bases at J; junction bases unmatched: 8. CDR3 nucleotides: TGTGCCAGCAGTGCACAGGGGGCGATCGGAGAGACCCAGTACTTC. It codes for CASSAQGAIGETQYF.

This clone was seen once. The CDR3 is CASGSGATDTQYF. The CDR3 bases are TGTGCCAGCGGATCAGGGGCCACAGATACGCAGTATTTT. The chain joins TRBV3-1 (or the pseudogene TRBV3-2) to TRBJ2-3, with D perhaps TRBD1 (6 bases). Germline loops: CDR1 LGHDT, CDR2 YNNKEL (reference sequence). The CDR3 length is 13 residues. V lost 8 bases and J lost 2, with 11 bases in between.